Following are 32 T cell receptor beta chains from one sample sequenced in a study of T cell responses to AZD1222 COVID-19 vaccine. Generated by immunoSEQ multiplex PCR, the TCRdb table keeps only in-frame clones and is missing some. The sample records 120,000 to 150,000 clones, about nine tenths being singletons. The material was peripheral blood, obtained 28 days after the second AZD1222 dose. These receptors were collected from an adult who received the AZD1222 COVID-19 vaccine.

DNA of the CDR3: TGTGCCAGTGGGACAATCGATAATTCACCCCTCCACTTT. As protein: CASGTIDNSPLHF. V usage is TRBV12-3 or TRBV12-4 and J usage is TRBJ1-6, with D possibly TRBD1 on 6 matching bases. V was clipped by 9 bases and J by 5 bases, with 11 bases between them. This CDR3 region has 13 residues.

Regarding this clone: The sample has other DNA sequences that encode this CDR3 too. V gene TRBV12-3 or TRBV12-4 combines with J gene TRBJ2-3; D remains unclear. The germline V and J ends were trimmed by 3 bases and 3 bases, with 1 base remaining between them. There are 11 residues in the CDR3. For the CDR3, the DNA is TGTGCCAGCAGTTTTACAGATACGCAGTATTTT. Protein product: CASSFTDTQYF.

The gene calls are TRBV29-1 and TRBJ2-7; D assignment may be TRBD1 or TRBD2 (5 bases each). Germline lookup yields CDR1 SQVTM and CDR2 ANQGSEA. The CDR3 covers 13 residues. The CDR3: CTRRGGRTYEQYF. CDR3 DNA sequence: TGCACCCGCCGGGGCGGTCGCACCTACGAGCAGTACTTC.

The rearrangement uses TRBV12-5 and TRBJ1-2; TRBD1 aligns across 7 bases. The CDR3 runs to 11 residues. Germline CDR1 and CDR2: LGHNT and FRNRAP. The CDR3: CARQGNYGYTF. The DNA of the CDR3 is TGTGCGCGACAGGGCAACTATGGCTACACCTTC.

The rearrangement links TRBV21-1 to TRBJ1-5. TRBV21-1 is marked as a pseudogene. This CDR3 is built from 16 residues. CDR3: CASSKDLGGLTPPQHF. CDR3 coding DNA: TGTGCCAGCAGCAAAGATTTGGGCGGGCTGACCCCGCCCCAGCATTTT.

Written as DNA, the CDR3 is TGTGCCAGCAGTTACAACCCCGGACAGGGGGGTGTCCTGGAGACCCAGTACTTC. It specifies CASSYNPGQGGVLETQYF. The gene calls are TRBV6-2 or TRBV6-3 and TRBJ2-5; 10 nucleotides align to TRBD1. The germline V gene encodes CDR1 MNHEY and CDR2 SVGEGT. CDR3 length equals 18 residues. Trimming removed 2 bases from V and 5 bases from J; junction bases left unmatched: 14.

The CDR3 region is CASREDRRITDTQYF. The CDR3 DNA reads TGTGCTAGTAGGGAGGACAGGCGAATCACAGATACGCAGTATTTT. This rearrangement joins TRBV12-5 to TRBJ2-3, with D perhaps TRBD1 (7 bases). Trimming took 8 bases from V and 2 from J, leaving 17 bases between them. CDR3 length: 15 amino acids. Germline V gene lookup returns CDR1 LGHNT and CDR2 FRNRAP.

V is TRBV5-1 and J is TRBJ1-3; D unclear. V lost 0 bases and J lost 2, with 9 bases in between. The V gene's germline CDR1 is SGHRS and CDR2 YFSETQ. CDR3 length: 15 amino acids. The CDR3 DNA reads as TGCGCCAGCAGCTTGGCCGGGATAACTGGAAACACCATATATTTT. Translating it yields CASSLAGITGNTIYF.

V gene TRBV6-6 combines with J gene TRBJ2-2, with D maybe TRBD2 (5 bases). Trimming left V 6 bases short and J 4 bases short, with 18 bases between. This CDR3 contains 16 residues. Germline lookup yields CDR1 MNHNY and CDR2 SVGAGI (reference sequence). CDR3 in amino acids: CASSTAAGLGTGELFF. The CDR3, as DNA: TGTGCCAGCAGCACCGCCGCGGGCCTTGGCACCGGGGAGCTGTTTTTT.

This chain uses TRBV7-2 with TRBJ2-5; 12 positions match TRBD2. The length of the CDR3 is 16 residues. The V gene's germline CDR1 is SGHTA and CDR2 FQGNSA. V trimming: 4 bases; J trimming: 2 bases; junction bases outside the gene matches: 5. CDR3 sequence: CASSSRLAGAQETQYF. The DNA for the CDR3 is TGTGCCAGCAGCTCCCGACTAGCGGGGGCGCAAGAGACCCAGTACTTC.

The chain couples TRBV7-9 to TRBJ2-3; D gene uncertain. The germline V gene has CDR1 SEHNR and CDR2 FQNEAQ (reference sequence). This CDR3 is built from 12 residues. The germline V and J ends were trimmed by 3 bases and 10 bases, with 11 bases remaining between them. The CDR3 region is CASSFLGLAQYF. The CDR3 DNA reads as TGTGCCAGCAGCTTTCTGGGGTTAGCGCAGTATTTT.

The V and J genes are TRBV7-9 and TRBJ1-6, with D perhaps matching TRBD1 (6 bases). Germline CDR1 SEHNR, CDR2 FQNEAQ (reference sequence). The germline V and J ends were trimmed by 5 bases and 8 bases, with 16 bases remaining between them. The CDR3 length is 15 residues. CDR3 sequence: CASSLYQGRDSPLHF. CDR3 DNA: TGTGCCAGCAGCCTGTATCAGGGGCGGGATTCACCCCTCCACTTT.

The V call is TRBV7-2, the J call TRBJ2-1; TRBD2 is a possible D gene (7 bases). The CDR3 has 13 amino acids. CDR1 SGHTA and CDR2 FQGNSA come from the germline V gene. This CDR3 reads CAGRGGFDNEQFF. CDR3 sequence (DNA): TGTGCAGGTAGGGGGGGCTTTGACAATGAGCAGTTCTTC.

The chain carries TRBV3-1 (or the pseudogene TRBV3-2) and TRBJ2-7, with TRBD2 matching over 8 bases. The germline gives CDR1 LGHDT, CDR2 YNNKEL (reference sequence). The CDR3 loop spans 14 amino acids. V lost 5 bases to trimming and J lost 4 bases; unmatched junction nucleotides: 7. CDR3 loop: CASSETGGPYEQYF. Written as DNA, the CDR3 is TGTGCCAGCAGCGAAACGGGGGGGCCTTACGAGCAGTACTTC.

The rearrangement uses TRBV4-1 and TRBJ1-1; D unclear. The germline V and J ends were trimmed by 0 bases and 4 bases, with 27 bases remaining between them. Germline V gives CDR1 MGHRA, CDR2 YSYEKL. There are 20 residues in the CDR3. The CDR3 region is CASSQEGLSRRRLIITEAFF. CDR3 sequence (DNA): TGCGCCAGCAGCCAAGAGGGGTTGAGCAGGCGCCGATTAATAATCACTGAAGCTTTCTTT.

The chain links TRBV7-9 to TRBJ1-1; unclear D gene. CDR3 length: 15 amino acids. Germline CDR1 reads SEHNR; CDR2 reads FQNEAQ (reference sequence). Trimming pared 5 bases from V and 1 base from J, leaving 14 bases between. The CDR3 bases are TGTGCCAGCAGCCCTTGGGTAGGGAAGAACACTGAAGCTTTCTTT. This sequence encodes CASSPWVGKNTEAFF.

The V call is TRBV19, the J call TRBJ2-6, with D unclear. With 6 bases removed from V and 0 bases from J, the gap between germline ends came to 3 bases. The CDR3 is 13 amino acids. In germline, CDR1 is LNHDA, CDR2 SQIVND (reference sequence). In DNA, the CDR3 is TGTGCCAGTAGGAACTCTGGGGCCAACGTCCTGACTTTC. Translation gives CASRNSGANVLTF.

This chain uses TRBV7-3 with TRBJ2-2; D possibly corresponds to TRBD2 (5 bases). Germline CDR1 SGHTA, CDR2 FQGTGA. The CDR3 covers 14 residues. Deletions cut 6 bases from V and 2 bases from J, with 10 bases between. CDR3 bases: TGTGCCAGCAGACAAAGGACTAACACCGGGGAGCTGTTTTTT. This translates into CASRQRTNTGELFF. Filled out from reference TRBV7-3 and TRBJ2-2, the complete variable domain reads GAGVSQTPSNKVTEKGKYVELRCDPISGHTALYWYRQSLGQGPEFLIYFQGTGAADDSGLPNDRFFAVRPEGSVSTLKIQRTERGDSAVYLCASRQRTNTGELFFGEGSRLTVL.

This chain links TRBV9 with TRBJ2-3, with 8 bases lining up with TRBD2. Trimming took 3 bases from V and 5 from J; bases not matched to a gene: 8. Germline V gene lookup returns CDR1 SGDLS and CDR2 YYNGEE. There are 15 residues in the CDR3. CDR3 DNA: TGTGCCAGCAGCGCTAGCGGGTGGGGGGAAGATACGCAGTATTTT. This codes for CASSASGWGEDTQYF.

This clone has a single count. V gene TRBV6-5 combines with J gene TRBJ2-5; possibly TRBD1 or TRBD2 for D (6 bases each). In germline, CDR1 is MNHEY, CDR2 SVGAGI. The CDR3 is 14 residues long. The V gene lost 7 bases and the J gene lost 4 bases, with 16 bases spanning the gap. The chain's CDR3 is CASTLGGQGETQYF. CDR3 coding DNA: TGTGCCAGCACCCTCGGGGGCCAGGGAGAGACCCAGTACTTC.

The chain employs TRBV19 and TRBJ1-2; D is uncertain. V lost 5 bases to trimming and J lost 4 bases, with 17 bases between them. CDR3 length: 15 residues. CDR1 is LNHDA and CDR2 is SQIVND in the germline V gene (reference sequence). CDR3: CASSLLGGIGYGYTF. The CDR3 region has the DNA TGTGCCAGTAGTCTCCTTGGCGGGATAGGCTATGGCTACACCTTC.

V and J are TRBV9 and TRBJ2-3, with 7 bases matching TRBD1. This CDR3 spans 19 amino acids. Germline CDR1 reads SGDLS; CDR2 reads YYNGEE. V lost 0 bases and J lost 1; bases outside the gene matches: 14. DNA for the CDR3: TGTGCCAGCAGCGTAGAGTCGGGACAGATCCTAGGGGGCACAGATACGCAGTATTTT. It yields the protein CASSVESGQILGGTDTQYF.

This clone has just a few counts. The chain uses TRBV11-3 and TRBJ2-6; no definite D call. Germline CDR1 and CDR2: SGHNT and YENEEA. Deletions cut 3 bases from V and 0 bases from J, with 3 bases between. This CDR3 contains 14 residues. The CDR3 here is CASSFISGANVLTF. CDR3 DNA sequence: TGTGCCAGCAGCTTTATCTCTGGGGCCAACGTCCTGACTTTC.

The V gene is TRBV11-2, the J gene TRBJ1-2; the match to TRBD1 covers 7 bases. The germline V gene has CDR1 SGHAT and CDR2 FQNNGV. This CDR3 is built from 14 residues. Unmatched junction bases numbered 6, after V lost 4 bases and J lost 4 bases. Written as DNA, the CDR3 is TGTGCCAGCAGCTCACACCAGGGGGGCTATGGCTACACCTTC. Translating it yields CASSSHQGGYGYTF.

The chain employs TRBV6-5 and TRBJ1-4; tentative D call: TRBD1 (5 bases). Germline V lookup: CDR1 MNHEY, CDR2 SVGAGI. The CDR3 consists of 15 residues. Trimming took 6 bases from V and 8 from J, leaving 19 bases between them. The CDR3 protein is CASSPPLRGWEKLFF. In DNA, the CDR3 is TGTGCCAGCAGCCCCCCTTTAAGGGGCTGGGAAAAACTGTTTTTT.

CDR3 bases: TGTGCCAGTAGTTCTAAAGGGAGGGGCACTGAAGCTTTCTTT. It translates to CASSSKGRGTEAFF. The chain recombines TRBV19 with TRBJ1-1; TRBD1 might be the D (5 bases). The germline V gene encodes CDR1 LNHDA and CDR2 SQIVND (reference sequence). CDR3 size: 14 residues. Trimming took off 5 bases at V and 4 bases at J, with 14 bases between the two ends.

The chain employs TRBV28 and TRBJ2-1; D perhaps matches TRBD2 (5 bases). Trimming took 4 bases from V and 3 from J, leaving 16 bases between them. The CDR3 consists of 16 residues. Germline CDR1 reads MDHEN; CDR2 reads SYDVKM. The CDR3 loop reads CASSSPAPSYYNEQFF. The CDR3 bases are TGTGCCAGCAGTTCACCTGCTCCTAGCTACTACAATGAGCAGTTCTTC.

The J gene is TRBJ1-4, the V gene TRBV30; possible D gene TRBD1, 5 bases. This CDR3 has 14 amino acids. Germline CDR1 and CDR2: GTSNPN and SVGIG (reference sequence). With 1 base removed from V and 7 bases from J, the gap between germline ends came to 13 bases. The CDR3 loop is CAWSAGERGEKLFF. Written as DNA, the CDR3 is TGTGCCTGGAGTGCGGGGGAGCGGGGTGAAAAACTGTTTTTT.

The chain recombines TRBV7-9 with TRBJ1-4; tentative D call: TRBD1 (5 bases). The germline V gene encodes CDR1 SEHNR and CDR2 FQNEAQ (reference sequence). The V end was cut by 0 bases, the J end by 5 bases, with 10 bases between. The CDR3 loop spans 15 amino acids. This CDR3 is CASSLAGELNEKLFF. Written as DNA, the CDR3 is TGTGCCAGCAGCTTAGCAGGGGAGTTAAATGAAAAACTGTTTTTT.

V is TRBV2 and J is TRBJ1-2; D remains unclear. CDR3 length: 14 amino acids. CDR1 and CDR2 from the germline V gene are SNHLY and FYNNEI. V lost 6 bases and J lost 4, with 15 bases in between. CDR3 nucleotides: TGTGCCAGCAGCGGTGAGGTAGCAGGCTATGGCTACACCTTC. Translated: CASSGEVAGYGYTF. The whole variable domain, remainder taken from reference TRBV2 and TRBJ1-2, is EPEVTQTPSHQVTQMGQEVILRCVPISNHLYFYWYRQILGQKVEFLVSFYNNEISEKSEIFDDQFSVERPDGSNFTLKIRSTKLEDSAMYFCASSGEVAGYGYTFGSGTRLTVV.

V usage is TRBV5-4 and J usage is TRBJ2-7; 8 bases line up with TRBD1. In germline, CDR1 is SGHNT, CDR2 YYREEE (reference sequence). Germline trimming cut 3 bases from V and 2 bases from J; bases unmatched to any gene: 4. CDR3 length equals 14 residues. The CDR3 reads CASSSGQVAYEQYF. DNA of the CDR3: TGTGCCAGCAGCTCGGGACAGGTGGCCTACGAGCAGTACTTC.

This chain links TRBV30 with TRBJ2-2; 10 bases are shared with TRBD2. The CDR3 is 18 residues long. Germline lookup yields CDR1 GTSNPN and CDR2 SVGIG (reference sequence). V gave up 2 bases and J gave up 5 bases; unmatched junction bases: 14. CDR3 DNA: TGTGCCTGGAGTCCGCGTCTGCTAGCGGGAGATGAGACCGGGGAGCTGTTTTTT. It codes for CAWSPRLLAGDETGELFF.